This T cell receptor beta chain was sequenced in a study of shared clonotypes between healthy human individuals. The overall study: Per donor, three plates held CD4 naive cells, three held CD4 memory, two held CD8 naive and one held CD8 memory. The study's findings and limits: Clonotypes that were shared across a handful of donors made up approximately 5% of naive CD4 clonotypes. Genetic and exposure-history diversity was limited by the small donor number.

Worth noting for this clone: The target antigen is unknown.

An approximately 210 ng quantity of DNA, some 30,000 T cell genomes, went into the sorted-subset replicate PCRs. This table comes from immunoSEQ multiplex PCR, and its TCRdb copy is limited to in-frame clones, with some not included. The sample lists 1.4 million to 1.5 million clones, roughly 95% seen once, with over 1% in the top ten. The V gene lost 0 bases and the J gene lost 2 bases, with 9 bases spanning the gap. This CDR3 has 15 residues. CDR1 SGHKS and CDR2 YYEKEE come from the germline V gene (reference sequence). The sample taken for sequencing was naive CD4+ T cells sorted from blood. The subset denotes: CD45RA+ positively selected. The V gene is TRBV5-5, the J gene TRBJ1-5; the D is unclear. The TCR sequence derives from a man younger than 40 in good health. The CDR3 DNA sequence: TGTGCCAGCAGCTTGGCCCCCTGGGGCAATCAGCCCCAGCATTTT. Amino acid sequence: CASSLAPWGNQPQHF.